Reported below is one T cell receptor (beta chain). What it binds is unknown. An end of the junction differs from the germline gene, which may be a read error. The data belong to a study of shared clonotypes between healthy human individuals. Study as a whole: The cohort comprised a couple of women and a few men. Their ages spanned 18 to 49 years.

Findings and caveats of the study: Unshared clonotypes carried lower generation probabilities than those common to all four donors.

The CDR3 spans 16 residues. Per the germline V gene, CDR1 is SGHTA and CDR2 is FQGNSA. The repertoire was sequenced with immunoSEQ multiplex PCR; TCRdb's copy has only in-frame clones and lacks some. The table lists around 990,000 clones, about 72% of them singletons, with approximately 0.95% in the top ten. This chain links TRBV7-2 with TRBJ2-2; TRBD2 matches at 9 bases. Sequenced input: memory CD4+ T cells from PBMCs. Subset given: CD45RA-negative fraction. The sequence came from a man younger than 35 in good health. Some clones in this sample may be carry-over from other donors' samples. CDR3: CASGLAGVINTGELFF. The CDR3 nucleotides read TGTGCCAGCGGCTTAGCGGGAGTAATTAACACCGGGGAGCTGTTTTTT.